What follows is one TCR beta chain and its context. Its recognized antigen is unknown. Base qualities are not provided; no much larger clone lies one nucleotide away. Separate semi-nested PCR amplifications were run for the TCRalpha and TCRbeta libraries, using Advantage 2 and reverse primers located in the TRAC or TRBC constant regions. The amount of total RNA going into first-strand cDNA synthesis ranged between about 3.5 and 500 ng. TCR cDNA libraries were generated by 5'-RACE using the SMARTer PCR cDNA Synthesis kit, with a poly-dT primer for first-strand synthesis. The semi-nested reverse primers in the constant regions carried 5-nucleotide sample-specific barcodes, and the PCR products were cleaned up with the Zymo DNA Clean and Concentrator-5 kit. Up to ten barcoded samples were pooled, ligated to Illumina adaptors and sequenced as 2 x 150 bp paired-end reads on an Illumina MiSeq. In the original analysis: Demultiplexed reads were aligned with BLAT to a custom library of all human TRAV, TRAJ, TRBV, TRBD and TRBJ combinations from IMGT. The best BLAT hits were picked using pslCDnaFilter (-maxAligns=1, -ignoreIntrons), and custom Perl scripts were used to calculate clonotype frequencies. TCRdb's own reprocessing of the public reads used fastp at Q25 and MiXCR and kept productive beta chains. For every CDR3 protein sequence, its rows merge into one entry that carries the most common genes and DNA. TCRdb assigned the V and J calls; the authors' analysis was not used. This sample gives some 5,100 distinct CDR3 sequences in total; 20% to 25% of them show up just once. Jointly, the top ten make up roughly 3% of the sample.

To build artificial thymic organoids, human HSPCs were aggregated with MS5 murine stromal cells transduced with human DLL1, and the aggregates were cultured at an air-liquid interface. Organoids were seeded with FACS-purified CD34+CD3- hematopoietic stem and progenitor cells depleted of residual T cells. The culture medium for the organoids was serum-free RB27, which consists of RPMI 1640 supplemented with B27, FLT3L, IL-7 and ascorbic acid. Organoid and thymic CD3+TCRalphabeta+CD8 single positive T cells were FACS sorted before RNA extraction. For each sample, total RNA was purified from around 40,000 to 200,000 sorted cells using the RNeasy Micro kit, and RNA quality was checked on an Agilent RNA 6000 Nano chip. The source of the sample is a study of T cells generated in artificial thymic organoids (dated by TCRdb to 2015 to 2018). For the wider study: The TCR alpha and beta CDR3 repertoires of CD8 single positive T cells derived from in vitro artificial thymic organoids were compared with those of thymic and peripheral blood naive CD8 T cells. The displayed repertoire sequencing data were described as being representative of three independent experiments.

Overall results and qualifications from the work: CD8 single positive T cells derived from organoids showed physiological TCR clonotype diversity comparable to the diversity seen in thymic and blood naive CD8 T cells. Organoid-derived T cells did not show skewed Valpha or Vbeta usage, which argues against unconventional lineages or clonal expansions being dominant.

The TCR was taken from a human donor who gave cord blood stem cells for thymic organoid culture, a cardiac surgery patient who gave postnatal thymus, or a blood donor (not recorded which). The sample taken for sequencing was naive CD8+ T cells grown in artificial thymic organoids from cord blood stem and progenitor cells. What the cell subset or site label conveys for this sample: CD3+TCRalphabeta+CD8SP T cells; for blood, CD45RO-CCR7+ naive CD8+ T cells.

The bases are TGTGCCAGCAGGTCCACTTGGAGGTCTAACTATGGCTACACCTTC. Its protein product is CASRSTWRSNYGYTF. The chain is assembled from TRBV21-1 and TRBJ1-2. TRBV21-1 is a known pseudogene. The cysteine opens and the phenylalanine closes a CDR3 of 15 amino acids. The retained sequence is limited to the CDR3, 45 bases, with the frame set at the first base.